Here is one T cell receptor beta chain with its context. Antigen specificity is unknown. A J-beta primer mix and a sample-barcoded 5' primer were used in a second PCR of roughly 6 to 12 cycles. TCRdb re-derived calls from the 5' RACE reads in MiXCR, one entry per CDR3 protein. The table has about 630,000 distinct CDR3 sequences, around 21% seen once; the top ten hold more than 3%. This record belongs to a study of blood T cells in healthy people across ages. Study-level results: With unsorted PBMCs, a conclusive comparison of naive versus antigen-experienced cells was not possible. Higher naive T cell percentage went strongly together with higher TCR beta diversity.

Trimming removed 3 bases from V and 11 bases from J, with 16 bases in between. This CDR3 has 13 residues. The germline CDR1 and CDR2 sequences are MDHEN and SYDVKM. The rearrangement links TRBV28 to TRBJ1-1; possibly TRBD1 for D (5 bases). The sequencing sample was made of blood. The clonotype comes from a man between 70 and 80 years old in good health. In DNA form, the CDR3 reads TGTGCCAGCAGTTTTGTGGCGAAGGGACGGGCTTTCTTT. Protein product: CASSFVAKGRAFF.